Listed here is a single T cell receptor beta chain. Its antigen is unknown. This CDR3 has 17 residues. Germline trimming cut 4 bases from V and 0 bases from J; bases unmatched to any gene: 9. Germline-derived CDR1 and CDR2 are MDHEN and SYDVKM. The data are from a study of naive and memory T cell subsets. Study-level points and caveats: Possibly reflecting memory cells re-expressing CD45RA, a few larger clonotypes occurred in naive repertoires, especially CD8.

Two oligonucleotides, mixed equimolar, formed the beta constant-region primer covering TRBC1 and TRBC2. The ligated cDNA underwent four PCR rounds using SP2 and nested alpha and beta constant-region primers. TCRdb recomputed calls from the UMI-ligation and nested PCR reads with MiXCR, one row per CDR3 protein. The sample yields 130,000 to 150,000 distinct CDR3 sequences, about 20% seen once. The chain couples TRBV28 to TRBJ1-5; TRBD1 aligns across 7 bases. The TCR was taken from a human donor in good health. The material sequenced was naive CD4+ T cells from blood. In DNA form, the CDR3 reads TGTGCCAGCAGTTCCCCTGGGACAGCTTATAGCAATCAGCCCCAGCATTTT. Residues: CASSSPGTAYSNQPQHF.